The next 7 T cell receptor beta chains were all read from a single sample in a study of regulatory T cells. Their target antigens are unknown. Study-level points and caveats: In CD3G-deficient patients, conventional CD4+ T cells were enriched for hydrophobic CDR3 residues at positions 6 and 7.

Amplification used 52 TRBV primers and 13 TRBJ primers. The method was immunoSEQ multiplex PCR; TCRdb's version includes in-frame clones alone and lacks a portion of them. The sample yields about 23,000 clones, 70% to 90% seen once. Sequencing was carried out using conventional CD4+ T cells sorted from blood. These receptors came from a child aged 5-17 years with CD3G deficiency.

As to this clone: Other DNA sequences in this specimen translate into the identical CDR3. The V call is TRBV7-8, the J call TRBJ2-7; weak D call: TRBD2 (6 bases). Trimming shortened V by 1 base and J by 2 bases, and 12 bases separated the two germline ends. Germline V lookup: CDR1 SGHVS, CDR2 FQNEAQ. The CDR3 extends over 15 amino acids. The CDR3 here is CASSLDGTGAYEQYF. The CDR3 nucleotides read TGTGCCAGCAGCTTAGACGGGACGGGAGCCTACGAGCAGTACTTC.

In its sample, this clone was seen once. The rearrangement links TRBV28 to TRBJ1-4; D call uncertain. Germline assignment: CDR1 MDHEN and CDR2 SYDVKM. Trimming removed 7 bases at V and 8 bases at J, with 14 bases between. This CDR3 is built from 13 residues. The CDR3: CASTLDLGEKLFF. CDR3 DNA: TGTGCCAGCACCCTGGATTTAGGAGAAAAACTGTTTTTT.

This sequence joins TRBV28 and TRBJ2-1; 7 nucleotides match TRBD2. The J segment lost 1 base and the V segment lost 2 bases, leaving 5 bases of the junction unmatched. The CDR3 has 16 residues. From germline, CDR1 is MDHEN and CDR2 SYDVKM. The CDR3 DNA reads TGTGCCAGCAGTTTAGGCGGGGGAGGGTCCTACAATGAGCAGTTCTTC. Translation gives CASSLGGGGSYNEQFF.

CDR3 region: CASSKTDAYEQYF. The CDR3, as DNA: TGTGCCAGCAGCAAGACGGATGCCTACGAGCAGTACTTC. The gene calls are TRBV6-1 and TRBJ2-7, with D unclear. The V end lost 6 bases, the J end lost 2 bases, and 11 bases lay between the germline ends. Germline V CDR1 and CDR2: MNHNS, SASEGT. The CDR3 is 13 amino acids.

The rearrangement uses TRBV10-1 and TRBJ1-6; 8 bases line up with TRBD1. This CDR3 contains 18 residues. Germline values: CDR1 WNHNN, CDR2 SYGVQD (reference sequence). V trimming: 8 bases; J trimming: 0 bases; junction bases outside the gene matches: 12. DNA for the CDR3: TGCGCCAGCGGAGACAGGGGCCCCCCGAGCTCCTATAATTCACCCCTCCACTTT. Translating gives CASGDRGPPSSYNSPLHF.

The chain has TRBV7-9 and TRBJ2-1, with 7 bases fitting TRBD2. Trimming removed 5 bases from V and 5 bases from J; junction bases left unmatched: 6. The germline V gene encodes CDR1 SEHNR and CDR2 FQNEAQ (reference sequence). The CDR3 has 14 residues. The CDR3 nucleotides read TGTGCCAGCAGCCTCGGACTAGTAAACAATGAGCAGTTCTTC. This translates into CASSLGLVNNEQFF.

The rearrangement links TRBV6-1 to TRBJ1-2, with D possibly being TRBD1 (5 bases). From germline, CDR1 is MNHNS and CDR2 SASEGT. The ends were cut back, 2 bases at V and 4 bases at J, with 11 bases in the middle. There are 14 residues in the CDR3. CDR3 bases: TGTGCCAGCAGTGAATTGGCCAGGGCCTATGGCTACACCTTC. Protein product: CASSELARAYGYTF.